Shown below are 8 T cell receptor beta chains from a single sample sequenced in a study of molecular identifiers for immune sequencing clone quantification. MiXCR was run by TCRdb on the PCR reads, yielding one entry per CDR3 protein. Of hundreds of thousands of distinct CDR3 sequences detected, about a fifth appear once; the ten largest clones hold approximately 0.8%. Material: naive CD8+ T cells from blood, with Jurkat cell RNA spiked in. As to subset: FACS-sorted CD8+CD4-CCR7+CD45RA+ naive T cells. All receptors come from a human donor in good health. Some libraries in this study had Jurkat cell RNA spiked in.

Many counts were recorded for this clonotype. This sequence joins TRBV30 and TRBJ2-3; D may be TRBD1 (5 bases). V was trimmed by 4 bases and J by 4 bases, leaving 18 bases between them. The germline V gene has CDR1 GTSNPN and CDR2 SVGIG (reference sequence). This CDR3 is built from 15 residues. CDR3 residues: CAWTRLAGWADTQYF. CDR3 DNA: TGTGCCTGGACGCGGTTGGCAGGGTGGGCAGATACGCAGTATTTT.

This clonotype has a count of ten or more. This chain connects TRBV30 to TRBJ1-1; D remains unclear. The CDR3 length is 10 residues. The V gene's germline CDR1 is GTSNPN and CDR2 SVGIG (reference sequence). Trimming pared 6 bases from V and 4 bases from J, leaving 6 bases between. The chain's CDR3 is CACTSTEAFF. In nucleotides, the CDR3 is TGTGCCTGCACTAGCACTGAAGCTTTCTTT.

In its sample, this clonotype was seen a few times. A junction boundary mismatches the germline segment, possibly from a read error. V gene TRBV27 combines with J gene TRBJ2-5, with 8 bases aligning to TRBD2. Germline CDR1 reads MNHEY; CDR2 reads SMNVEV (reference sequence). There are 16 residues in the CDR3. The CDR3, as DNA: TGTGCCAGCAGGGGCCTCCGGGGGGGGTACCAAGAGACCCGGTACTTC. It is translated as CASRGLRGGYQETRYF.

This clonotype was observed a handful of times. This rearrangement joins TRBV20-1 to TRBJ2-3, with D possibly called TRBD1 or TRBD2 (6 bases each). Per the germline V gene, CDR1 is DFQATT and CDR2 is SNEGSKA (reference sequence). This CDR3 region has 17 residues. V gave up 0 bases and J gave up 4 bases, with 20 bases separating them. The CDR3 here is CSARDPGDIGGADTQYF. CDR3 in DNA: TGCAGTGCTAGAGATCCGGGGGACATAGGAGGGGCAGATACGCAGTATTTT.

This clonotype came up many times. The junction and the germline gene differ at one end; a read error may be behind it. The J gene is TRBJ1-1, the V gene TRBV20-1, with 7 bases aligning to TRBD1. The CDR3 extends over 14 amino acids. In germline, CDR1 is DFQATT, CDR2 SNEGSKA (reference sequence). CDR3 DNA sequence: TGCAGCGCTAAGCTCCGGGACAGAGGTACTGAAGCTTTCTTT. Translated, it gives CSAKLRDRGTEAFF.

Note on this clonotype: This may be a read error: a much more frequent sequence differs by one nucleotide. This sequence joins TRBV11-2 and TRBJ2-6; D is unclear. V dropped 5 bases and J dropped 0 bases, with 11 bases sitting between them. CDR1 is SGHAT and CDR2 is FQNNGV in the germline V gene. The CDR3 is 16 amino acids. CDR3 region: CASSVFFYSGANVLTF. The CDR3 region has the DNA TGTGCCAGCAGCGTATTCTTCTACTCTGGGGCCAACGTCCTGACTTTC.

This clonotype was picked up a small number of times. The chain combines TRBV27 with TRBJ2-3; D not resolved. CDR1 is MNHEY, CDR2 SMNVEV, per germline (reference sequence). Trimming pared 1 base from V and 0 bases from J, leaving 8 bases between. The CDR3 runs 15 residues. The CDR3 region is CASSLFETSTDTQYF. The CDR3 DNA reads as TGTGCCAGCAGTTTATTTGAAACTAGCACAGATACGCAGTATTTT.

This clonotype has a count of ten or more. The V call is TRBV12-3 or TRBV12-4, the J call TRBJ2-7; weak D call: TRBD1 (5 bases). V was pared by 3 bases and J by 5 bases, with 8 bases between. This CDR3 is 12 amino acids long. CDR3 in amino acids: CASSFWGNEQYF. Here the CDR3 DNA reads TGTGCCAGCAGTTTCTGGGGCAACGAGCAGTACTTC.